The text below deals with one T cell receptor beta chain. Its antigen is currently not known. Within one base of it there is no much larger clone, and no base qualities were kept. In the prospective study, participants were roughly 18 to 100 years old, resided in 24 geographic areas of the United States, and were enrolled through a virtual design. To assign participants to cohorts, the prospective study relied on clinical history that participants themselves reported in a screening survey and a study questionnaire. ImmuneRACE Cohort 3 recovered participants were defined by two consecutive negative NP/OP PCR tests, healthcare professional clearance, or symptom resolution. In the prospective study, whole blood, serum and a nasopharyngeal or oropharyngeal swab were collected from each participant by mobile phlebotomists. Additional blood draws and questionnaires over an approximately 2-month period could optionally be provided by prospective study participants. Prospective study blood samples were shipped either frozen or at room temperature before DNA extraction.

This entry comes from a study of blood T cell repertoires in COVID-19 (dated by TCRdb to the early 2020s). The study in broad terms: Samples from collaborators originated in the United States, Italy and Spain and spanned both the acute and convalescent phases of COVID-19. The material from the prospective study consisted of cDNA or gDNA derived from T cells, B-cell-depleted T cells, or PBMCs. The dataset comprised deeply sampled blood TCRbeta repertoires from subjects exposed to, actively infected with, or recovered from COVID-19. The repertoires were released in a freely available public database meant as a resource for research on the immune response to SARS-CoV-2. The samples were drawn from two sources: the first 160 participants of the ongoing ImmuneRACE study, and approximately 1,300 subjects contributed by 6 global collaborators. The sample metadata nearly always contained a de-identified subject ID, COVID-19 status, age in years and sex. Where available, HLA class I and class II types were obtained from metadata supplied by the sample provider rather than from assay-based typing.

The CDR3 runs 12 residues from the cysteine to the phenylalanine. The retained sequence is limited to the CDR3, 36 bases, with the frame set at the first base. The V end loses 7 bases and the J end loses 6 bases, and a stretch of 11 bases separates them. Overall study results and their limits: The quantity of clinical and demographic metadata differed by source and by participant and was supplied without curation.

TCRbeta CDR3 regions were amplified from genomic DNA by means of the immunoSEQ Assay, a bias-controlled multiplex PCR. The authors' analysis ran thus. The number of nucleated cells in each sample was estimated by amplification of reference gene primers within the assay. Sequence reads were collapsed and filtered to measure the absolute abundance of every unique TCRbeta CDR3 rearrangement. For each sample, productive Simpson clonality was calculated as the square root of Simpson's diversity index across productive rearrangements. The immuneACCESS repertoire file appears here via TCRdb, limited to in-frame rearrangements. These files lack a portion of the clones; in checked studies, under half of the deficit traces to unresolved V genes, and the cause of the others is not known. V, J and clone size are those of that table, while D and trimming were read from the DNA. This sample holds 150,000 to 200,000 clones; approximately 80% were observed only once. The top ten clones comprise roughly 6% of the sample.

Sequencing used PBMCs or T cells enriched from blood (not recorded which). The origin of this receptor is a man aged 35 to 55 who had recovered from COVID-19. The chain is assembled from TRBV12-3 or TRBV12-4 and TRBJ2-3, with the D gene not clear enough to name. The DNA is as follows: TGTGCCAGCAAAATCAATTCCGATACGCAGTATTTT. Translation gives CASKINSDTQYF.